These 2 T cell receptor beta chains originate from one sample sequenced in a study of control samples from healthy donors and cancer patients. Produced via immunoSEQ multiplex PCR; TCRdb's table is partial and in-frame only. Counted here are about 180,000 clones, nearly 90% occurring once; the ten biggest clones make up about 1.4%. Sequenced: blood. The receptors here all came from a woman aged 45-65 years in good health.

This clone turned up a few times. V and J are TRBV30 and TRBJ1-1, with D possibly matching TRBD1 (5 bases). CDR1 is GTSNPN, CDR2 SVGIG, per germline (reference sequence). Trimming left V 4 bases short and J 6 bases short, with 18 bases between. The CDR3 spans 14 residues. The CDR3 spells CAWTLEGRMAEAFF. CDR3 DNA sequence: TGTGCCTGGACCTTAGAGGGGAGGATGGCTGAAGCTTTCTTT.

This clone was seen only a few times. The rearrangement links TRBV19 to TRBJ2-5, with 7 bases identical to TRBD2. The germline V gene encodes CDR1 LNHDA and CDR2 SQIVND (reference sequence). J gave up 4 bases and V 4 bases, and 9 bases lay outside the gene matches. The CDR3 is made up of 15 amino acids. Written as DNA, the CDR3 is TGTGCCAGTAGTACCCCGGGGAGGGGAGGAGAGACCCAGTACTTC. This gives the protein CASSTPGRGGETQYF.